This T cell receptor beta chain was observed in a study of CD8 T cells in ankylosing spondylitis. This CDR3 is built from 15 residues. V lost 3 bases and J 4 bases, leaving 15 bases between the germline ends. Germline V gene data show CDR1 as KGHSH and CDR2 as LQKENI. TCRdb reprocessed the 5' RACE reads with MiXCR, giving one entry per CDR3 protein. The data hold 150,000 to 200,000 distinct CDR3 sequences, with 25% to 35% observed a single time. This clonotype was sampled from a male donor with ankylosing spondylitis. J is TRBJ1-2 and V is TRBV18; no clear D. The specimen sequenced was synovial fluid, either unsorted or a sorted T cell fraction (not recorded which). CDR3 coding DNA: TGTGCCAGCTCACCCAATCCAGCTCTCATCTATGGCTACACCTTC. Protein: CASSPNPALIYGYTF.